The clone carrying this T cell receptor beta chain came up many times. Antigen: not known. This sample is drawn from a study of breast tumors, draining lymph nodes, adjacent tissues. Findings of the study overall: Compared with basal-like, luminal-like tumors shared significantly more repertoire with nontumor tissue. Tumors had less TCR diversity than lymph nodes, more than nontumor tissue. The lymph node origin of tumor T cells was framed as consistent with a hypothesis, not demonstrated.

TCRdb analysed the multiplex PCR reads with MiXCR anew, one entry per CDR3 protein. Of under 150,000 distinct CDR3 sequences in the sample, 20% were seen once. The CDR3 extends over 13 amino acids. Germline assignment: CDR1 MNHNS and CDR2 SASEGT. The J segment lost 4 bases and the V segment lost 10 bases, leaving 9 bases of the junction unmatched. Breast cancer patients provided tissue from their axillary draining lymph nodes. This clonotype was sampled from a female donor with breast cancer. Some clones in this sample may be carry-over from other donors' samples. The sample comprised axillary lymph node tissue. The chain has TRBV6-1 and TRBJ2-7; 8 nucleotides match TRBD2. CDR3 DNA: TGTGCCACCCGATTTGGCGGGAGGTACGAGCAGTACTTC. Protein sequence: CATRFGGRYEQYF.